This T cell receptor (beta chain) originates from a study of regulatory T cells in long-lasting Graves disease. Study results and caveats: There was favoring of TRBV28, TRBJ1-2 and TRBJ2-5 in persistent disease. Less diverse TCR repertoires were seen in persistent Graves' patients than in newly diagnosed ones.

Building the TCR beta libraries relied on iRepertoire HTBI primers, and CDR3 regions underwent Arm-PCR. Original processing notes: Gene usage covered approximately 65 TRBV and 14 to 15 TRBJ segments. TCRdb ran MiXCR on the multiplex PCR reads and lists one entry per CDR3 protein. TCRdb, rather than the study authors, made the V and J calls. The sample has roughly 500,000 distinct CDR3 sequences, 20% to 25% seen once. This clonotype has just a few counts. What it recognizes is unknown. V was shortened by 3 bases and J by 7 bases, with 10 bases between the two germline ends. The germline V gene has CDR1 MNHGY and CDR2 SVAAGI. CDR3 length: 12 residues. Time point given: persistent/refractory GD, antithyroid drugs over 5 years with positive TRAb. PBMCs provided the RNA from which the TCR library was made.

The chain combines TRBV6-9 with TRBJ2-7; D gene uncertain. The starting material was peripheral blood mononuclear cells (PBMCs), obtained when the disease was refractory, from a patient treated with antithyroid drugs. The origin of this receptor is a female donor with Graves disease. The CDR3 is CASSYSMAEQYF. The CDR3 nucleotides read TGTGCCAGCAGTTACTCCATGGCGGAGCAGTACTTC.